This T cell receptor (beta chain) was captured in a study of T cell repertoires in ileal Crohn's disease. Profiling relied on immunoSEQ multiplex PCR, and the TCRdb table lists in-frame clones only, not all of them. The sample lists about 15,000 clones; roughly 85% were seen once. V shed 0 bases and J shed 4 bases, with 8 bases lying between them. Germline-derived CDR1 and CDR2 are SGDLS and YYNGEE. The CDR3 sequence is 15 residues long. Sequencing input: ileal tissue. J is TRBJ1-6 and V is TRBV9; D is possibly TRBD1 (5 bases). The source of this sequence is an adult with Crohn's disease. CDR3 amino acids: CASSVEGVYNSPLHF. Here the CDR3 DNA reads TGTGCCAGCAGCGTAGAAGGGGTATATAATTCACCCCTCCACTTT.